These 21 T cell receptor beta chains were sequenced from one sample in a study of blood T cells in healthy people across ages. Primed by a sample-barcoded 5' primer and a J-beta primer mix, a second PCR proceeded for roughly 7 to 12 cycles. Each CDR3 protein gets one entry after TCRdb re-called the 5' RACE reads with MiXCR. Here the sample spans some 1.1 million distinct CDR3 sequences, 30% to 40% being singletons. The sample taken for sequencing was blood. Every receptor here comes from a man aged 18 to 29 in good health.

This sequence joins TRBV28 and TRBJ2-3; D is possibly TRBD1 (5 bases). The CDR3 extends over 16 amino acids. The V and J ends lost 1 base and 0 bases respectively, with 11 bases between them. CDR1 is MDHEN and CDR2 is SYDVKM in the germline V gene. Written as DNA, the CDR3 is TGTGCCAGCAGTTTATCATATCAGGGTAGCACAGATACGCAGTATTTT. Translated: CASSLSYQGSTDTQYF.

The chain has TRBV12-3 or TRBV12-4 and TRBJ2-2; perhaps D is TRBD1 or TRBD2 (6 bases each). The CDR3 has 15 residues. V was pared by 6 bases and J by 0 bases, with 11 bases between. CDR3 sequence (DNA): TGTGCCAGCAGAACGGGGGCCTCGAACACCGGGGAGCTGTTTTTT. This encodes CASRTGASNTGELFF.

This clonotype has at least ten counts. The V gene is TRBV12-3 or TRBV12-4, the J gene TRBJ2-5; the D gene could be TRBD1 or TRBD2 (6 bases each). The V end lost 3 bases, the J end lost 3 bases, and 14 bases lay between the germline ends. The CDR3 covers 15 residues. CDR3 sequence reads: CASSFRGRPEETQYF. In DNA, the CDR3 is TGTGCCAGCAGTTTCCGGGGGCGGCCAGAAGAGACCCAGTACTTC.

This clonotype showed up just once. The chain carries TRBV20-1 and TRBJ1-5; 10 positions agree with TRBD1. Unmatched junction bases numbered 7, after V lost 0 bases and J lost 8 bases. This CDR3 has 15 amino acids. CDR1 is DFQATT, CDR2 SNEGSKA, per germline (reference sequence). The CDR3 protein is CSARDRDRGSEPQHF. CDR3 nucleotides: TGCAGTGCTAGAGATCGGGACAGGGGATCAGAGCCCCAGCATTTT.

The rearrangement joins TRBV9 to TRBJ2-1, with 12 bases identical to TRBD2. Trimming took 1 base from V and 7 from J; bases not matched to a gene: 12. From germline, CDR1 is SGDLS and CDR2 YYNGEE. The CDR3 is 18 residues long. The CDR3 protein is CASSVSRASGGGRNEQFF. The DNA for the CDR3 is TGTGCCAGCAGCGTATCCAGGGCTAGCGGGGGGGGAAGGAATGAGCAGTTCTTC.

V and J are TRBV20-1 and TRBJ1-5; maybe TRBD1 (6 bases). V was pared by 5 bases and J by 0 bases, with 17 bases between. The CDR3 runs 16 residues. Per the germline V gene, CDR1 is DFQATT and CDR2 is SNEGSKA (reference sequence). CDR3 nucleotides: TGCAGTGCTGGATCTTCAGGGGCCACTAGCAATCAGCCCCAGCATTTT. Translation gives CSAGSSGATSNQPQHF.

A note on this clonotype: Sequence at one end of the junction differs from germline and may be a read error. The V call is TRBV28, the J call TRBJ2-3; D not certain. Germline assignment: CDR1 MDHEN and CDR2 SYDVKM. The CDR3 is made up of 14 amino acids. The CDR3 nucleotides read TGTGCCATCATGCGCGGCGGCGCAGATACAACGCGGTATTTT. Protein sequence: CAIMRGGADTTRYF. Full variable domain (missing parts from reference TRBV28 and TRBJ2-3): DVKVTQSSRYLVKRTGEKVFLECVQDMDHENMFWYRQDPGLGLRLIYFSYDVKMKEKGDIPEGYSVSREKKERFSLILESASTNQTSMYLCAIMRGGADTTRYFGPGTRLTVL.

On this clonotype: Germline and junction disagree at one end, which may indicate a read error. This rearrangement joins TRBV27 to TRBJ2-1; 16 nucleotides agree with TRBD2. CDR3 length equals 19 residues. The V gene's germline CDR1 is MNHEY and CDR2 SMNVEV (reference sequence). CDR3 sequence reads: CASSLGTSGGGFLYNGQFF. The CDR3, as DNA: TGTGCCAGCAGTCTCGGGACTAGCGGGGGGGGCTTCCTATACAATGGGCAGTTCTTC.

The chain links TRBV9 to TRBJ2-1, with 7 bases fitting TRBD2. The junction had 12 bases not matched to a gene; V was cut back by 5 bases and J by 10 bases. From germline, CDR1 is SGDLS and CDR2 YYNGEE. The length of the CDR3 is 14 residues. CDR3 sequence: CASSLPGRGVEQFF. The CDR3, as DNA: TGTGCCAGCAGTCTTCCTGGTCGGGGGGTGGAGCAGTTCTTC.

This clonotype was picked up a small number of times. This chain connects TRBV4-3 to TRBJ2-3, with 9 bases identical to TRBD2. The J segment lost 11 bases and the V segment lost 3 bases, leaving 6 bases of the junction unmatched. Germline CDR1 and CDR2: LGHNA and YSLEER. This CDR3 is 13 amino acids long. Here the CDR3 reads CASSQTEAGGQYF. The DNA for the CDR3 is TGCGCCAGCAGCCAGACGGAAGCGGGGGGGCAGTATTTT.

This clonotype has more than one count but fewer than ten. The chain has TRBV9 and TRBJ2-1; the D gene is possibly TRBD1 (6 bases). Trimming cost V 4 bases and J 3 bases, with 17 bases left between them. Germline values: CDR1 SGDLS, CDR2 YYNGEE. This CDR3 region has 16 residues. CDR3 nucleotides: TGTGCCAGCAGCCCCCTTATGACAGGCTACTACAATGAGCAGTTCTTC. It encodes CASSPLMTGYYNEQFF.

This clonotype was seen many times. V gene TRBV29-1 combines with J gene TRBJ2-3, with TRBD2 matching 9 bases. The CDR3 has 13 amino acids. Germline CDR1 reads SQVTM; CDR2 reads ANQGSEA. The CDR3 nucleotides are TGCACCGTGGTTAGCGGGGGTACAGATACGCAGTATTTT. Protein product: CTVVSGGTDTQYF.

This clonotype has a count of ten or more. The V and J genes are TRBV4-1 and TRBJ1-1; D gene unclear. This CDR3 comprises 11 residues. The V gene lost 5 bases and the J gene lost 2 bases, with 3 bases spanning the gap. Germline values: CDR1 MGHRA, CDR2 YSYEKL. CDR3 amino acids: CASSDNTEAFF. In nucleotides, the CDR3 is TGCGCCAGCAGCGACAACACTGAAGCTTTCTTT.

V gene TRBV7-9 combines with J gene TRBJ2-1; D may correspond to TRBD1 or TRBD2 (5 bases each). Germline V gene data show CDR1 as SEHNR and CDR2 as FQNEAQ (reference sequence). Deletions cut 5 bases from V and 14 bases from J, with 13 bases between. The CDR3 is made up of 11 amino acids. The DNA of the CDR3 is TGTGCCAGCAGCACGGGACCAACCGAGTTCTTC. Translation: CASSTGPTEFF.

This clonotype occurred a few times. The rearrangement joins TRBV6-5 to TRBJ2-1; D gene uncertain. Trimming stripped 3 bases from V and 2 bases from J, with 14 bases between. Germline V CDR1 and CDR2: MNHEY, SVGAGI. The CDR3 sequence is 16 residues long. CDR3 region: CASSYSDANAYNEQFF. The CDR3 DNA is TGTGCCAGCAGTTATTCCGACGCGAATGCCTACAATGAGCAGTTCTTC.

For the CDR3, the DNA is TGTGCCAGCAGACGCCGGGACTACCACACAGATACGCAGTATTTT. Protein sequence: CASRRRDYHTDTQYF. The chain joins TRBV6-5 to TRBJ2-3, with 7 bases fitting TRBD2. The V gene's germline CDR1 is MNHEY and CDR2 SVGAGI. The CDR3 totals 15 residues. V lost 6 bases and J lost 2; bases outside the gene matches: 8.

This clonotype was seen more than once but under ten times. CDR3 residues: CATSRDSTKLSSYNSPLHF. DNA for the CDR3: TGTGCCACCAGCAGAGATAGTACGAAGCTCAGCTCCTATAATTCACCCCTCCACTTT. The V call is TRBV15, the J call TRBJ1-6; D is undetermined. V was pared by 0 bases and J by 0 bases, with 15 bases between. CDR3 length: 19 residues. CDR1 LNHNV and CDR2 YYDKDF come from the germline V gene (reference sequence).

The chain links TRBV10-3 to TRBJ1-2; the D gene is possibly TRBD1 (5 bases). This CDR3 spans 14 amino acids. The V end lost 6 bases, the J end lost 0 bases, and 11 bases lay between the germline ends. CDR1 is ENHRY and CDR2 is SYGVKD in the germline V gene. CDR3 in amino acids: CAISRDGTNYGYTF. The CDR3 DNA sequence: TGTGCCATCAGCCGGGACGGCACTAACTATGGCTACACCTTC.

J is TRBJ2-3 and V is TRBV6-6; 9 bases map to TRBD2. From germline, CDR1 is MNHNY and CDR2 SVGAGI (reference sequence). The J segment lost 3 bases and the V segment lost 1 base, leaving 5 bases of the junction unmatched. The CDR3 has 16 residues. Here the CDR3 DNA reads TGTGCCAGCAGTTACTTGGGACTAGCTAAAACAGATACGCAGTATTTT. This sequence encodes CASSYLGLAKTDTQYF.

The V and J genes are TRBV20-1 and TRBJ2-6; 7 bases agree with TRBD1. The length of the CDR3 is 15 residues. Germline V CDR1 and CDR2: DFQATT, SNEGSKA (reference sequence). J was trimmed by 9 bases and V by 0 bases; bases with no gene match: 8. The CDR3 sequence is CSARDTQGSGNVLTF. CDR3 in DNA: TGCAGTGCTAGAGATACACAGGGGAGTGGCAACGTCCTGACTTTC.

Turning to this clonotype: The junction shows a germline mismatch at one end, possibly a read error. The chain carries TRBV19 and TRBJ1-2, with D possibly being TRBD1 (5 bases). CDR3 length equals 13 residues. Germline V CDR1 and CDR2: LNHDA, SQIVND (reference sequence). The CDR3, as DNA: TGTGCCTGTAGTCGGAGCAAAGGGGATGGCTACACCTTC. Protein: CACSRSKGDGYTF.